One sample yielded the 2 T cell receptor beta chains listed below, sequenced in a study of T-cell reconstitution after alpha-beta-depleted transplantation in children. During its preparation, the TCRbeta library received unique molecular identifiers. TCRdb reprocessed the PCR reads via MiXCR and lists one record per CDR3 protein. The sample shows approximately 500,000 distinct CDR3 sequences, 10% of them seen only once. Sequenced material: PBMCs, taken before TCRalphabeta/CD19-depleted stem cell transplant. These receptors came from a child between 2 and 9 years old with inherited bone marrow failure, due to receive a stem cell transplant.

This clonotype was counted ten times or more. The J gene is TRBJ2-1, the V gene TRBV5-1; TRBD2 matches at 15 bases. The junction had 3 bases not matched to a gene; V was cut back by 4 bases and J by 7 bases. The CDR3 has 15 amino acids. CDR1 is SGHRS and CDR2 is YFSETQ in the germline V gene. In nucleotides, the CDR3 is TGCGCCAGCAGCGTGGGGACTAGCGGGAGGAATGAGCAGTTCTTC. It is translated as CASSVGTSGRNEQFF.

This clonotype was counted only a few times. DNA of the CDR3: TGTGCCAGCAGCTTAGAAGGGGATAGCAATCAGCCCCAGCATTTT. Residues: CASSLEGDSNQPQHF. The chain is built from TRBV7-9 and TRBJ1-5, with a tentative D call TRBD1 (5 bases). Trimming cost V 1 base and J 0 bases, with 7 bases left between them. The germline V gene has CDR1 SEHNR and CDR2 FQNEAQ (reference sequence). The CDR3 consists of 15 residues.